Listed here is a single T cell receptor beta chain. This clone was counted a few times. Its antigen is still unknown. Base quality data are lacking; no much larger clone is found one base away. The CDR3 regions of human TCRbeta chains were analyzed by immunosequencing. On the study's bioinformatics: TCRs in the repertoires were compared against a reference library of SARS-CoV-2-specific TCRs that had been generated with the MIRA antigen-specificity platform. Breadth was defined as the fraction of unique TCRs that were SARS-CoV-2-associated, and depth was defined as the fraction of total T cells that were SARS-CoV-2-associated. Each spike-specific TCR was assigned to its reactive spike region and to a CD4 or CD8 class using the MIRA data. Log10-transformed breadth and depth values were compared by one-way ANOVA with Sidak's multiple comparisons tests. TCRdb limited this immuneACCESS table to in-frame rearrangements with V and J called. A share of clones is missing; checked studies link under half to unresolved V genes, and the rest is unexplained. V and J calls and clone size follow that table, whereas D and trimming were derived from the DNA. Present in this sample are 150,000 to 200,000 clones, about 91% of which were seen just once. The ten largest clones add up to 4.4% of the sample.

These data come from a study of T cell responses to AZD1222 COVID-19 vaccine (dated by TCRdb to about 2021). In terms of the full investigation: TCR sequencing was performed for 230 to 250 trial participants, of whom some 200 were given two doses of AZD1222 and some 26 were given two doses of MenACWY control vaccine. Trial participants were enrolled into age subgroups of 18-55, 56-69 and 70-plus years, which contained 148, 28 and 57 TCR-sequenced participants, respectively.

The time point label, read with the paper, signifies: baseline before first vaccination. Read against the paper, the sample's treatment or condition label means: meningococcal conjugate vaccine given as trial control. Vaccinee samples came from UK trials COV001 and COV002, including a single-blind randomized controlled phase 2/3 trial of AZD1222 (ChAdOx1 nCoV-19) in healthy adults. For TCRbeta chain sequencing, PBMC samples were collected from trial participants at day 0 and at day 28 after the second dose. General conclusions and limits of the study: Participants were mostly white British, with more females than males. The authors suggested clonal diversity may have been underestimated. No day 14 peak-response samples were available, so repertoires were characterized only after the peak T cell response. Nearly half of unique spike-specific TCRs reportedly recognized epitopes outside regions mutated in the B.1.351 and B.1.1.7 variants. Conclusions about previously exposed vaccinees are limited because only 5 or 6 AZD1222 recipients were SARS-CoV-2 seropositive at baseline. The vaccine-associated CD4 TCRs covered the entire spike protein, and the dominant responses fell in regions 160-218 and 743-854. In the small 56-69-year group, the increase in depth fell short of significance, most likely because of low power. After two AZD1222 doses, spike-specific TCR breadth and depth were significantly higher than at day 0 and than in MenACWY recipients.

Sample: peripheral blood, taken on day 0 of MenACWY control vaccination. The TCR sequence derives from an adult in good health.

The nucleotides read TGTGCCAGCAGTTTATCGAAGGCTAGCTGGGGGCAAGAGACCCAGTACTTC. The translation is CASSLSKASWGQETQYF. This receptor chain uses TRBV27 and TRBJ2-5; the D element could tentatively be TRBD1 or TRBD2, as 5 bases agree for each. CDR1 and CDR2, looked up from the germline V gene (reference sequence), are MNHEY and SMNVEV. Trimming at the junction amounts to 0 bases on V and 2 bases on J, and the germline ends lie 16 bases apart. Counted from cysteine to phenylalanine, this CDR3 has 17 amino acids. Left in the record is the CDR3 DNA by itself, 51 bases read in frame from the first base.